The 5 T cell receptor beta chains below were found in one sample sequenced in a study of blood T cells in healthy people across ages. For the second PCR, which ran for about 7 to 11 cycles, a sample-barcoded 5' primer and a J-beta primer mix were used. TCRdb redid the calling of the 5' RACE reads with MiXCR, one entry per CDR3 protein. The sample lists fewer than 1 million distinct CDR3 sequences, roughly 44% seen once, with around 18% in the top ten. The sequencing sample was made of blood. The receptors stem from a man between 60 and 75 years old in good health.

V gene TRBV14 combines with J gene TRBJ2-4, with 9 bases matching TRBD1. CDR1 is SGHDN and CDR2 is FVKESK in the germline V gene. V dropped 0 bases and J dropped 3; count of bases not matched to a gene: 15. CDR3 length equals 20 residues. As DNA, the CDR3 is TGTGCCAGCAGCCAAGAGGGGAACAGGGGGCGCGGGCACGGCAAAAACATTCAGTACTTC. This translates into CASSQEGNRGRGHGKNIQYF.

In its sample, this clonotype was seen a few times. The chain is built from TRBV7-9 and TRBJ2-5; D is undetermined. The germline V and J ends were trimmed by 2 bases and 5 bases, with 12 bases remaining between them. Per the germline V gene, CDR1 is SEHNR and CDR2 is FQNEAQ (reference sequence). The CDR3 has 14 residues. The CDR3 bases are TGTGCCAGCAGCTTAAGTGTGGCTCCCGAGACCCAGTACTTC. Amino acid sequence: CASSLSVAPETQYF. The full variable domain, rest sourced from reference TRBV7-9 and TRBJ2-5, is DTGVSQNPRHKITKRGQNVTFRCDPISEHNRLYWYRQTLGQGPEFLTYFQNEAQLEKSRLLSDRFSAERPKGSFSTLEIQRTEQGDSAMYLCASSLSVAPETQYFGPGTRLLVL.

V and J are TRBV5-1 and TRBJ2-5; 11 bases map to TRBD1. Germline CDR1 is SGHRS and CDR2 is YFSETQ. CDR3 size: 15 residues. Trimming took 3 bases from V and 4 from J; bases not matched to a gene: 5. CDR3 DNA: TGCGCCAGCAGCTCGGGACAGGGGGATCCAGAGACCCAGTACTTC. Its protein is CASSSGQGDPETQYF.

The chain employs TRBV12-3 or TRBV12-4 and TRBJ1-2; 8 positions agree with TRBD1. The CDR3 loop spans 12 amino acids. V was pared by 4 bases and J by 8 bases, with 3 bases of the junction left unmatched. The CDR3 spells CASSWTGSGYTF. CDR3 sequence (DNA): TGTGCCAGCAGTTGGACAGGGAGCGGCTACACCTTC.

V usage is TRBV6-5 and J usage is TRBJ2-7; D uncertain. V lost 4 bases to trimming and J lost 7 bases, with 11 bases between them. CDR3 length: 12 amino acids. From germline, CDR1 is MNHEY and CDR2 SVGAGI. The DNA of the CDR3 is TGTGCCAGCAGTTCCAATCGCTGGGAGCAGTACTTC. It codes for CASSSNRWEQYF.